This T cell receptor (beta chain) comes out of a study of cytomegalovirus exposure and HLA in healthy donors. Study conclusions and caveats: Most of the CMV-associated TCR beta chains (in a later analysis) appeared to be HLA-restricted. Through in vitro validation, a few CMV-associated chains were shown to be specific for CMV antigens.

About this clone: The target antigen is unknown.

Amplification used 60 Vbeta primers and 13 Jbeta primers. This table comes from immunoSEQ multiplex PCR, and its TCRdb copy is limited to in-frame clones, with some not included. In the table there are roughly 170,000 clones, approximately 81% of which are singletons. Sequencing was performed on PBMCs. The clonotype was recovered from a male donor in good health and CMV-seronegative.

The CDR3 here is CASREIAGGNSGANVLTF. The CDR3 DNA reads as TGCGCCAGCAGAGAGATAGCGGGGGGTAACTCTGGGGCCAACGTCCTGACTTTC. V gene TRBV5-1 combines with J gene TRBJ2-6; TRBD2 matches 10 bases. CDR3 length: 18 amino acids. Per germline, CDR1 SGHRS and CDR2 YFSETQ. Germline trimming cut 5 bases from V and 0 bases from J; bases unmatched to any gene: 8.